Here is one TCR beta chain with its context. Its antigen is unidentified. This entry is derived from a study of a mutant IDH1 vaccine in newly diagnosed glioma. Study in general: Pretreatment consisted of radiotherapy, temozolomide, or both, with most receiving both.

TCRdb's copy holds only in-frame clones and misses some; the assay was immunoSEQ multiplex PCR. This table has approximately 67,000 clones, around 82% appearing once. Time point given: week 23, last vaccination. The investigators gave 300 ug of mutant IDH1 20-mer peptide in each vaccine dose, together with topical imiquimod. The clonotype comes from a man in his late teens or twenties with glioma. This specimen consisted of PBMCs, obtained from a glioma patient whose treatment included an IDH1 peptide vaccine.

The DNA for the CDR3 is TGTGCCAGCAGGGGAAACACCGGGGAGCTGTTTTTT. Translation: CASRGNTGELFF. V and J are TRBV6-4 and TRBJ2-2; D remains ambiguous. CDR3 length equals 12 residues. The germline gives CDR1 MRHNA, CDR2 SNTAGT. Trimming removed 6 bases from V and 2 bases from J, with 4 bases in between.